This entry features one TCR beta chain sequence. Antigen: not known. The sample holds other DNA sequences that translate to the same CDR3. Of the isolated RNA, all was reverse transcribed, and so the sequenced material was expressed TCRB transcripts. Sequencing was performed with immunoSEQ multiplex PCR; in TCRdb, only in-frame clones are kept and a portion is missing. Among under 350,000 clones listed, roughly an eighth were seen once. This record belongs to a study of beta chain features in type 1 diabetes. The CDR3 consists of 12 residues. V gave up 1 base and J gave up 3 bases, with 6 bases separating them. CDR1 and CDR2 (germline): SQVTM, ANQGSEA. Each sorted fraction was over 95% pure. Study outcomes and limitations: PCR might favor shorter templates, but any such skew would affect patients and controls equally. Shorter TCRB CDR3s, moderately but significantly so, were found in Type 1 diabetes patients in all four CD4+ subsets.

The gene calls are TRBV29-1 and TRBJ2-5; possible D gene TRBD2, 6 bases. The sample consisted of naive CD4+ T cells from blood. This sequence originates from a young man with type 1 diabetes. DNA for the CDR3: TGCAGCGTTGAAGGCGGGGAAGAGACCCAGTACTTC. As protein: CSVEGGEETQYF.